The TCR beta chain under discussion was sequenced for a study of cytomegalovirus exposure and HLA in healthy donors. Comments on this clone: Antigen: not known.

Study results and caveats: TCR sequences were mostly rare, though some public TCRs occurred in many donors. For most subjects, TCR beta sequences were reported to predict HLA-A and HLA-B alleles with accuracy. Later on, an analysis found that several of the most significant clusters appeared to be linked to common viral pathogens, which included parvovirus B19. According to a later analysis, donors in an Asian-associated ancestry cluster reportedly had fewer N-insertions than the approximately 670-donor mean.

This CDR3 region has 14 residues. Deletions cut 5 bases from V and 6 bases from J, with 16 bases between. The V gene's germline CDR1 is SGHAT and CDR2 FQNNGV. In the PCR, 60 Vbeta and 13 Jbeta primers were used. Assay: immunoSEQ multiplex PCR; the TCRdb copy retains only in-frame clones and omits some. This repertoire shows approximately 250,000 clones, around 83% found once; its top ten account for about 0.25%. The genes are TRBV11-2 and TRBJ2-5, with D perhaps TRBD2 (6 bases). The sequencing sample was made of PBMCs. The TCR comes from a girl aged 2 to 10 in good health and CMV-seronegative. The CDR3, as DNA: TGTGCCAGCAGCCCGCTGCGGGGTGCGCAGACCCAGTACTTC. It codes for CASSPLRGAQTQYF.